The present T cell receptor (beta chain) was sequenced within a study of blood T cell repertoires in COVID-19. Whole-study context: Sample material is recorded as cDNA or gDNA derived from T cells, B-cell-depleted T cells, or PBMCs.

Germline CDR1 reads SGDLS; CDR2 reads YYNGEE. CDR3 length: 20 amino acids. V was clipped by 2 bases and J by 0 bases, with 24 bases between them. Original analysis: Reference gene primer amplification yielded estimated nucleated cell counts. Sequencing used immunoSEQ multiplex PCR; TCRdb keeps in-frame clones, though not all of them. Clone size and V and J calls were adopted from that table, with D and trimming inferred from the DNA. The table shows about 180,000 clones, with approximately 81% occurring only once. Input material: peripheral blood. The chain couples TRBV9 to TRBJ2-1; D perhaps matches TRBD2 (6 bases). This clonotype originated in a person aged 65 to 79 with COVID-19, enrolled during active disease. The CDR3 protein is CASSVNPLGEAVSSYNEQFF. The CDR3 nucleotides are TGTGCCAGCAGCGTCAACCCCCTGGGGGAGGCCGTCAGCTCCTACAATGAGCAGTTCTTC.